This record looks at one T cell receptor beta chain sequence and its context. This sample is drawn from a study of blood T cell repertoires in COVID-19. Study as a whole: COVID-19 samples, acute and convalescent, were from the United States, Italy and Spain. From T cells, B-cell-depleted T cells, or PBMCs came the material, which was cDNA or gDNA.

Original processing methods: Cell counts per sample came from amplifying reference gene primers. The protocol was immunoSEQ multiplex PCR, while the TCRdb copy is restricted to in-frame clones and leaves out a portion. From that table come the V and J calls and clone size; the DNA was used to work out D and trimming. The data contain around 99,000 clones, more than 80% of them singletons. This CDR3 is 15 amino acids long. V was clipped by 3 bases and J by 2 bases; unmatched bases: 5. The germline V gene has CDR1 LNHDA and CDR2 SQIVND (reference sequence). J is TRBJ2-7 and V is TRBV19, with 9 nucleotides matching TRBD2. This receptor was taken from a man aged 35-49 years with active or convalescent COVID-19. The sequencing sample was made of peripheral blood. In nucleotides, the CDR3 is TGTGCCAGTAGTATCGCGGGAGGGGGAACCTACGAGCAGTACTTC. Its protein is CASSIAGGGTYEQYF.